This entry is about one T cell receptor beta chain. Its antigen is undetermined. Germline V lookup: CDR1 KGHSH, CDR2 LQKENI. V was clipped by 1 base and J by 8 bases; unmatched bases: 9. CDR3 length equals 16 residues. The data originate from a study of shared clonotypes between healthy human individuals. Study information: The study used three CD4 naive, three CD4 memory, two CD8 naive and one CD8 memory plate per donor.

Splitting of each subset's genomic DNA was done evenly across several immunoSEQ plates. Each sorted subset replicate got 200 ng genomic DNA, tens of thousands of genomes. This table comes from immunoSEQ multiplex PCR, and its TCRdb copy is limited to in-frame clones, with some not included. The table lists over a million clones, roughly 98.5% of them singletons. Overall study results and limits: Tissue TCR repertoires likely differ from these blood-only repertoires.

The rearrangement joins TRBV18 to TRBJ2-1, with 9 bases that match TRBD2. The clonotype was recovered from a man aged 30-40 years in good health. The specimen sequenced was naive CD4+ T cells sorted from blood. Documented subset: CD45RA+ positively selected. CDR3 protein: CASSPRVSGSSDEQFF. The CDR3 DNA reads as TGTGCCAGCTCACCACGGGTTAGCGGGAGCAGCGATGAGCAGTTCTTC.